The TCR beta chain described here comes from a study of naive and memory T cell subsets. Germline V gives CDR1 MNHEY, CDR2 SVGAGI. Trimming shortened V by 10 bases and J by 4 bases, and 28 bases separated the two germline ends. The CDR3 is 17 residues long. RNA was extracted from 2 to 2.5 ml of whole blood of healthy adults. This clonotype has at least ten counts. For blood and skin samples, reverse transcription used TCR alpha and beta constant primers. TCRdb fed the 5' RACE reads into MiXCR, producing one record per CDR3 protein. The data contain about 22,000 distinct CDR3 sequences, around 4.2% of them singletons.

The chain recombines TRBV6-5 with TRBJ1-1, with D possibly being TRBD1 (6 bases). The sequence was obtained from a male donor in good health. The CDR3 region has the DNA TGTGCCACCCACCGAGGGGGGGGATTCGGGGTTAGCACTGAAGCTTTCTTT. This codes for CATHRGGGFGVSTEAFF.